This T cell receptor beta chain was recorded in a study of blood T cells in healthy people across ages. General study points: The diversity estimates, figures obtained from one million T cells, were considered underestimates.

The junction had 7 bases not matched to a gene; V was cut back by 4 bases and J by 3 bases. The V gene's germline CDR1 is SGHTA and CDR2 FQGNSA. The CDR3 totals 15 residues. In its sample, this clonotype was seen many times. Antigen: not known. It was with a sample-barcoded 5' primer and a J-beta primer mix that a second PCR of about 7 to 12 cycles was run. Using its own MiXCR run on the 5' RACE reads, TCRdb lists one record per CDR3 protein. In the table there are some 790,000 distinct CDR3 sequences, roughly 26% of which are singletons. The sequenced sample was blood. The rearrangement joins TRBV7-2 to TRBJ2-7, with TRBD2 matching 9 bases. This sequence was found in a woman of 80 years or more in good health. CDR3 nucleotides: TGTGCCAGCAGCTCCTTAGGAGCGGGAGGCTACGAGCAGTACTTC. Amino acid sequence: CASSSLGAGGYEQYF. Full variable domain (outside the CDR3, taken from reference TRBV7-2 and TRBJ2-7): GAGVSQSPSNKVTEKGKDVELRCDPISGHTALYWYRQSLGQGLEFLIYFQGNSAPDKSGLPSDRFSAERTGGSVSTLTIQRTQQEDSAVYLCASSSLGAGGYEQYFGPGTRLTVT.